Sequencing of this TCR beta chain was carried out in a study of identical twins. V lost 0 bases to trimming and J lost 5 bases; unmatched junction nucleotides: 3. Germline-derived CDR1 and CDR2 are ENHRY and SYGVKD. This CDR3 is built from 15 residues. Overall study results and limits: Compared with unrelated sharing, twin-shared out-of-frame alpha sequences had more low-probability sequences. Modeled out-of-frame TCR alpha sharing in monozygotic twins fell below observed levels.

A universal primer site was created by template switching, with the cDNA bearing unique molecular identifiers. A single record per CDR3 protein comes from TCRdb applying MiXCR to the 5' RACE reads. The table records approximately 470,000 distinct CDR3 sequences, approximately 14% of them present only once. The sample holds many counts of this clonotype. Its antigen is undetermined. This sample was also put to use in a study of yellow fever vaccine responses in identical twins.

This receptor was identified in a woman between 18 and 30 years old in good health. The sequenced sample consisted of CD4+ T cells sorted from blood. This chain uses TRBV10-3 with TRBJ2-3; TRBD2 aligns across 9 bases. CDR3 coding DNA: TGTGCCATCAGTGAGTCGGAGCGGGGGGTAGATACGCAGTATTTT. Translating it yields CAISESERGVDTQYF.